This T cell receptor (beta chain) was sequenced in a study of OX40 agonist ivuxolimab in advanced cancers. Study background: Ivuxolimab, an agonist antibody against OX40 (CD134), was given to patients.

Libraries were prepared by immunoSEQ multiplex PCR; TCRdb keeps only in-frame clonotypes and omits some of them. The sample consists of 15,000 to 20,000 clones, more than 70% of them appearing once. The CDR3 totals 15 residues. Looked up from germline, CDR1 is MDHEN and CDR2 is SYDVKM. The ends were cut back, 4 bases at V and 2 bases at J, with 13 bases in the middle. This sample comprised CD4+ or CD8+ T cells sorted from blood, obtained in a trial of the OX40 agonist ivuxolimab. This TCR was sampled from an adult with an advanced solid tumor such as melanoma, head and neck, liver or kidney cancer. The rearrangement uses TRBV28 and TRBJ2-3, with D tentatively TRBD1 (5 bases). The DNA of the CDR3 is TGTGCCAGCAGTTCCAGGGCCCCCTACACAGATACGCAGTATTTT. Translating it yields CASSSRAPYTDTQYF.